The 4 T cell receptor beta chains below come from one sample, sequenced in a study of blood T cell repertoires in COVID-19. Data came from immunoSEQ multiplex PCR; TCRdb stores just in-frame clones and leaves some out. Seen here are roughly 430,000 clones, roughly 87% observed once, and the top ten hold approximately 2.1%. The sequenced material came from PBMCs or T cells enriched from blood (not recorded which). The origin of the receptors is a woman aged 40 to 49 with acute COVID-19.

V is TRBV27 and J is TRBJ2-3, with D tentatively TRBD2 (6 bases). The CDR3 has 17 residues. Germline CDR1 and CDR2: MNHEY and SMNVEV (reference sequence). V dropped 2 bases and J dropped 0 bases, with 15 bases sitting between them. The CDR3, as DNA: TGTGCCAGCAGTTTAAGGGGTTACGGGGGTAGCACAGATACGCAGTATTTT. This translates into CASSLRGYGGSTDTQYF.

This rearrangement joins TRBV15 to TRBJ2-5; TRBD2 might be the D (7 bases). The germline gives CDR1 LNHNV, CDR2 YYDKDF (reference sequence). Trimming shortened V by 6 bases and J by 5 bases, and 19 bases separated the two germline ends. CDR3 length equals 15 residues. CDR3 bases: TGTGCCACCAGAGGTGGGGGCGGGGGTCGGGAGACCCAGTACTTC. Protein: CATRGGGGGRETQYF.

This chain joins TRBV15 and TRBJ1-1; D is ambiguous. Between the trimmed V and J ends, which lost 2 bases and 1 base, there was a span of 8 bases. Germline CDR1 LNHNV, CDR2 YYDKDF (reference sequence). The CDR3 has 14 residues. CDR3 DNA: TGTGCCACCAGCAGACCTCGGGGGAACACTGAAGCTTTCTTT. Residues: CATSRPRGNTEAFF.

The V and J genes are TRBV11-2 and TRBJ1-6; 7 nucleotides line up with TRBD1. The CDR3 runs to 16 residues. Germline V gene sequence: CDR1 SGHAT, CDR2 FQNNGV. J gave up 10 bases and V 4 bases, and 13 bases lay outside the gene matches. In DNA form, the CDR3 reads TGTGCCAGCAGCTCACAAAGACAGGGAAAGCAATCACCCCTCCACTTT. This encodes CASSSQRQGKQSPLHF.